This TCR beta chain originates from a study of T cell clonotyping in hematopoietic cell transplantation. Only one count was recorded for this clone. TCRdb's table, derived via immunoSEQ multiplex PCR, lists solely in-frame clones and lacks some. The sample has several thousand clones, roughly 81% seen once. This CDR3 comprises 12 residues. Germline assignment: CDR1 SGHNT and CDR2 YYREEE (reference sequence). Between the trimmed V and J ends, which lost 2 bases and 8 bases, there was a span of 10 bases. The chain combines TRBV5-4 with TRBJ1-2; D remains ambiguous. The sample consisted of peripheral blood mononuclear cells, taken 180 days after allogeneic stem cell transplant. The clonotype was recovered from a female patient aged 50-65 years who had an allogeneic stem cell transplant from an unrelated donor, so the T cells may come from the graft donor. Some clones in this sample may be carry-over from other donors' samples. The CDR3 nucleotides read TGTGCCAGCAGCTTTTCGTCGGGGGGCTACACCTTC. It is translated as CASSFSSGGYTF.